This T cell receptor (beta chain) was identified in a study of memory CD4+ T cells and cytomegalovirus serostatus. Notes on this clone: In this CDR3 the conserved last residue, phenylalanine or tryptophan, is missing, so a read error is likely.

With 2 bases removed from V and 6 bases from J, the gap between germline ends came to 14 bases. CDR3 length: 15 amino acids. Germline V gene sequence: CDR1 GTSNPN, CDR2 SVGIG (reference sequence). The sort gate was single viable CD3+CD4+CD8-CD45RO+ cells for memory CD4+ T cells. This table comes from immunoSEQ multiplex PCR, and its TCRdb copy is limited to in-frame clones, with some not included. The sample carries approximately 47,000 clones, around four fifths recorded once. The receptor comes from an adult in good health and CMV-seronegative. Sequencing was carried out using memory CD4+ T cells from blood. The rearrangement joins TRBV30 to TRBJ1-6, with no clear D. The CDR3 nucleotides are TGTGCCTGGAGTTCGACGATGGTTCTTAATTCACCCCTCCACCTT. This gives the protein CAWSSTMVLNSPLHL.